This is a list of T cell receptor beta chains from one sample in a study of blood T cell repertoires in COVID-19. Sequencing was performed with immunoSEQ multiplex PCR; in TCRdb, only in-frame clones are kept and a portion is missing. The table has about 190,000 clones, around 80% seen once. Sequenced material: peripheral blood. The receptors shown here come from an elderly woman with active or convalescent COVID-19. The CDR3 runs from the conserved cysteine through the conserved F or W. D genes are given only for firm matches. Size is stated for part of the rows, as once, few or many counts, or as a class when the clone is expanded.

v_call	d_call	clone_size	j_call	cdr3_length	cdr3_nt	cdr3_aa
TRBV9	NA	NA	TRBJ1-1	13	TGTGCCAGCAGCGTAGTCGTGAACACTGAAGCTTTCTTT	CASSVVVNTEAFF
TRBV6-1	NA	NA	TRBJ2-7	17	TGTGCCAGCAGTGAATTTGGGCCGGGGTCAAACCTAGGGGAGCAGTACTTC	CASSEFGPGSNLGEQYF
TRBV19	TRBD2	NA	TRBJ2-1	19	TGTGCCAGTAGTCGTAGACTAGCGGGGGGCCAGAACTCCTACAATGAGCAGTTCTTC	CASSRRLAGGQNSYNEQFF
TRBV5-1	NA	once	TRBJ2-5	15	TGCGCCAGCAGCTTGGGGGCGACGGGATGGGAGACCCAGTACTTC	CASSLGATGWETQYF
TRBV7-9	NA	NA	TRBJ2-5	16	TGTGCCAGCAGCTTAGATGTGGGCCCCTATCGAGAGACCCAGTACTTC	CASSLDVGPYRETQYF
TRBV27	TRBD2	once	TRBJ2-3	16	TGTGCCAGCACTTTGCTAAGGACTAGCGGGGCGAATACGCAGTATTTT	CASTLLRTSGANTQYF
TRBV6-1	NA	few	TRBJ1-6	11	TGTGCCAGCAGCCTTAATTCACCCCTCCACTTT	CASSLNSPLHF
TRBV11-3	NA	NA	TRBJ2-7	15	TGTGCCAGCCAGGGCAATCAGGGCCTCCTAAGCGAGCAGTACTTC	CASQGNQGLLSEQYF
TRBV5-1	NA	few	TRBJ2-2	16	TGCGCCAGCAGCCCTCAGAACGTCGCGAACACCGGGGAGCTGTTTTTT	CASSPQNVANTGELFF
TRBV9	NA	NA	TRBJ1-1	13	TGTGCCAGCAGCGGACACATGAACACTGAAGCTTTCTTT	CASSGHMNTEAFF
TRBV7-2	NA	NA	TRBJ2-1	18	TGTGCCAGCAGCGAAATAGGCCATCCGGCGGGAACCTACAATGAGCAGTTCTTC	CASSEIGHPAGTYNEQFF
TRBV5-4	TRBD1	NA	TRBJ1-4	14	TGTGCCAGCAGCCTGGACAGGGGGCATGAAAAACTGTTTTTT	CASSLDRGHEKLFF
TRBV27	NA	NA	TRBJ2-7	14	TGTGCCAGCAGTTTAGACAGGTACTCCTACGAGCAGTACTTC	CASSLDRYSYEQYF
TRBV5-5	NA	NA	TRBJ2-3	14	TGTGCCAGCAGCTACTTAGGGGGAGCAGATACGCAGTATTTT	CASSYLGGADTQYF
TRBV2	NA	few	TRBJ1-1	13	TGTGCCAGAAAACAGGGTGCTCACACTGAAGCTTTCTTT	CARKQGAHTEAFF
TRBV6-6	NA	NA	TRBJ1-1	16	TGTGCCAGCAGTTATCCGATGGAGGGGATGAACACTGAAGCTTTCTTT	CASSYPMEGMNTEAFF
TRBV5-1	TRBD2	NA	TRBJ2-1	16	TGCGCCAGCAGCGAACTAGGCGGGGGGGCCTACAATGAGCAGTTCTTC	CASSELGGGAYNEQFF
TRBV6-2/TRBV6-3	NA	NA	TRBJ2-2	13	TGTGCCAGCAGCCCGACTAGAATCGGGGAGCTGTTTTTT	CASSPTRIGELFF
TRBV5-1	NA	few	TRBJ1-2	15	TGCGCCAGCAGCTCCTCCGGCAGGGGAGACTATGGCTACACCTTC	CASSSSGRGDYGYTF
TRBV18	NA	NA	TRBJ1-5	15	TGTGCCAGCTCACAAACAGAATCCAGCAATCAGCCCCAGCATTTT	CASSQTESSNQPQHF
TRBV6-1	NA	NA	TRBJ1-2	12	TGTGCCAGCAGTGACAGGGTCTACGGCTACACCTTC	CASSDRVYGYTF
TRBV3-1/TRBV3-2	TRBD2	NA	TRBJ2-3	15	TGTGCCAGCAGCCAATTGCGGGGGGGTAGAGATACGCAGTATTTT	CASSQLRGGRDTQYF
TRBV6-9	NA	once	TRBJ2-7	13	TGTGCCAGCCCAAACAGGGAAGGTTACGAGCAGTACTTC	CASPNREGYEQYF
TRBV2	NA	NA	TRBJ1-4	14	TGTGCCAGCAGTGAAGCGCTAAGAGGTGAAAAACTGTTTTTT	CASSEALRGEKLFF
TRBV5-1	NA	NA	TRBJ2-5	13	TGCGCCAGCAGCAGGGGCTTACAAGAGACCCAGTACTTC	CASSRGLQETQYF
TRBV5-1	NA	once	TRBJ2-7	14	TGCGCCAGCAGCTTGGATGCCAGCTCCTACGAGCAGTACTTC	CASSLDASSYEQYF
TRBV5-5	NA	NA	TRBJ2-7	15	TGTGCCAGCAGCTTGGGCGGGTTAAGCTCCTACGAGCAGTACTTC	CASSLGGLSSYEQYF
TRBV7-2	TRBD2	NA	TRBJ2-1	16	TGTGCCAGCAGCTTAGTGAGCGGGGCACCCTACAATGAGCAGTTCTTC	CASSLVSGAPYNEQFF
TRBV28	NA	NA	TRBJ2-7	14	TGTGCCAGCAGTTTCCAGACAAATTCCTACGAGCAGTACTTC	CASSFQTNSYEQYF
TRBV6-2/TRBV6-3	NA	NA	TRBJ2-3	16	TGTGCCAGCAGTTACCGACTAGGAGGGCTGGGAGATACGCAGTATTTT	CASSYRLGGLGDTQYF
TRBV28	NA	NA	TRBJ1-1	15	TGTGCCAGCAGTGTTTTTGGTGGCGGTAACACTGAAGCTTTCTTT	CASSVFGGGNTEAFF
TRBV30	NA	medium-sized	TRBJ2-7	13	TGTGCCTGGAGTGGGGGACTCCCCTACGAGCAGTACTTC	CAWSGGLPYEQYF
TRBV29-1	NA	NA	TRBJ2-4	13	TGCAGCGCCCTTACAGGGTCCAAAAACATTCAGTACTTC	CSALTGSKNIQYF
TRBV5-1	TRBD1	NA	TRBJ1-1	15	TGCGCCAGCAGCTTGGAAGACGACAGGGTAACTGAAGCTTTCTTT	CASSLEDDRVTEAFF
TRBV3-1/TRBV3-2	NA	NA	TRBJ2-7	11	TGTGCCAGCAGCCGCTCGGACGAGCAGTACTTC	CASSRSDEQYF
TRBV15	TRBD2	NA	TRBJ2-5	20	TGTGCCACCAGCAGAGAGGCCTTGACTAGCGGCTATACTGCAGAGAAGACCCAGTACTTC	CATSREALTSGYTAEKTQYF
TRBV5-1	TRBD2	NA	TRBJ2-5	15	TGCGCCAGCTGCTCGATTAGCGGGGGAGAAGAGACCCAGTACTTC	CASCSISGGEETQYF
TRBV7-2	TRBD1	NA	TRBJ1-2	14	TGTGCCAGCAGCTTAGAGGGACAGGGGAGAGGCTACACCTTC	CASSLEGQGRGYTF
TRBV29-1	TRBD1	few	TRBJ1-1	11	TGCAGCGTCGATCGGACAGGGAAAGCTTTCTTT	CSVDRTGKAFF
TRBV9	NA	NA	TRBJ2-5	15	TGTGCCAGCAGCCCAAACAGGGTTGGGGAGGAGACCCAGTACTTC	CASSPNRVGEETQYF
TRBV19	NA	once	TRBJ1-5	13	TGTGCCAGTAGTCAGGGGCGAAGTCAGCCCCAGCATTTT	CASSQGRSQPQHF
TRBV5-1	NA	NA	TRBJ2-3	13	TGCGCCAGCAGGCCACCCGGGGTAGATACGCAGTATTTT	CASRPPGVDTQYF
TRBV5-1	NA	NA	TRBJ2-3	15	TGCGCCAGCAGCTATCCGTCAGGGAGCACAGATACGCAGTATTTT	CASSYPSGSTDTQYF
TRBV6-2/TRBV6-3	TRBD1	NA	TRBJ2-7	19	TGTGCCAGCAGTTACGCCGGGACAGGGGGAGGAAGCAAATTTGGCGAGCAGTACTTC	CASSYAGTGGGSKFGEQYF
TRBV30	NA	NA	TRBJ1-5	13	TGTGCCTGGAGTGTACAGCGGGATCAGCCCCAGCATTTT	CAWSVQRDQPQHF
TRBV3-1/TRBV3-2	NA	NA	TRBJ1-5	14	TGTGCCAGCAGCCAAGCAGGGTCTGGTCAGCCCCAGCATTTT	CASSQAGSGQPQHF
TRBV7-9	NA	NA	TRBJ2-7	16	TGTGCCAGCAGCGCCACCGTCTCCCGGGGAGTCTACGAGCAGTACTTC	CASSATVSRGVYEQYF
TRBV20-1	NA	NA	TRBJ2-5	11	TGCAGTGCCAGGGCAAGTCAGACCCAGTACTTC	CSARASQTQYF
TRBV4-2	TRBD2	once	TRBJ2-5	16	TGTGCCAGCAGCCAAGGCACTAGCGGGGTGGGGGAGACCCAGTACTTC	CASSQGTSGVGETQYF
TRBV6-1	NA	NA	TRBJ1-3	16	TGTGCCAGCAGTGAGAACAGCCACCACTCTGGAAACACCATATATTTT	CASSENSHHSGNTIYF
TRBV6-5	TRBD1	NA	TRBJ1-6	13	TGTGCCAGCCAGGGGGTCGGGAATTCACCCCTCCACTTT	CASQGVGNSPLHF
TRBV5-4	TRBD1	NA	TRBJ1-2	15	TGTGCCAGCAGCTTGGCCAAACAGGGGCTACATGGCTACACCTTC	CASSLAKQGLHGYTF
TRBV6-1	NA	NA	TRBJ1-1	15	TGTGCCAGCAGTGAAGATGGGCGAATGGGCACTGAAGCTTTCTTT	CASSEDGRMGTEAFF
TRBV27	TRBD1	NA	TRBJ1-2	13	TGTGCCAGCAGTCCCAGGGACAGGGAAGGCTACACCTTC	CASSPRDREGYTF
TRBV6-5	TRBD1	few	TRBJ1-5	14	TGTGCCAGCAGTTACTCGACAGGGAATCAGCCCCAGCATTTT	CASSYSTGNQPQHF
TRBV3-1/TRBV3-2	TRBD1	few	TRBJ2-2	16	TGTGCCAGCAGCCAAGATGGAGCAGGGGGTATCGGGGAGCTGTTTTTT	CASSQDGAGGIGELFF
TRBV27	NA	once	TRBJ2-3	14	TGTGCCAGCAGGGGCGGACAGATCACAGATACGCAGTATTTT	CASRGGQITDTQYF
TRBV10-3	TRBD1	NA	TRBJ1-2	13	TGTGCCATCATGAGGACAGGGGTCTATGGCTACACCTTC	CAIMRTGVYGYTF
TRBV10-3	NA	few	TRBJ1-1	12	TGTGCCATCAGCGCAGGGGCGGATGAAGCTTTCTTT	CAISAGADEAFF
TRBV19	NA	NA	TRBJ1-4	15	TGTGCCAGTAGGGAACCGTCGGGGGGGAAAGAAAAACTGTTTTTT	CASREPSGGKEKLFF